The entry below gives a single T cell receptor (beta chain) sequence along with its context. CDR1 is KGHDR, CDR2 SFDVKD, per germline. This CDR3 has 14 residues. Deletions cut 5 bases from V and 2 bases from J, with 10 bases between. Data came from immunoSEQ multiplex PCR; TCRdb stores just in-frame clones and leaves some out. The table has about 190,000 clones, 84% seen once. The data are from a study of blood T cell repertoires in COVID-19. Study context: Collection of acute and convalescent COVID-19 samples took place in the United States, Italy and Spain.

The chain carries TRBV24-1 and TRBJ2-3; the D gene is possibly TRBD1 (5 bases). The TCR comes from a woman in her 70s with active or convalescent COVID-19. Specimen: peripheral blood. Written as DNA, the CDR3 is TGTGCCACCAGTGGATTACAGGCCACAGATACGCAGTATTTT. Its protein is CATSGLQATDTQYF.